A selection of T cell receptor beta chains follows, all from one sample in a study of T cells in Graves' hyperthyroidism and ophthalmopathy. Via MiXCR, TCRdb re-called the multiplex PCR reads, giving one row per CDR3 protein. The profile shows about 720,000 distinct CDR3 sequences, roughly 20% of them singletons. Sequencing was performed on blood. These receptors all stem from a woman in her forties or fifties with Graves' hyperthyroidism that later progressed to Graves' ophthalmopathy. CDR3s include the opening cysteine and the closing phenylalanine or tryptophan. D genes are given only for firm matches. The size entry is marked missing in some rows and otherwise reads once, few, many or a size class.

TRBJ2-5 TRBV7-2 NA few TGTGCCAGCAGCTTAGCCGGTCAGTGGCAAGAGACCCAGTACTTC CASSLAGQWQETQYF
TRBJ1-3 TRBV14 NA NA TGTGCCAGCAGCCAAGATCGGTGGGTCCCCTCTGGAAACACCATATATTTT CASSQDRWVPSGNTIYF
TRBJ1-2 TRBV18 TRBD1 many TGTGCCAGCTCACCACCTGGGACAGGGGACGGTACTTATGGCTACACCTTC CASSPPGTGDGTYGYTF
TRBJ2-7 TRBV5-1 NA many TGCGCCAGCAGCTTGGGACGCGTTCGACCCTCCTACGAGCAGTACTTC CASSLGRVRPSYEQYF
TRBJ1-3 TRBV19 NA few TGTGCCAGTAGGGTGAGTGCTGGAAACACCATATATTTT CASRVSAGNTIYF
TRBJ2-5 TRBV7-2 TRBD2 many TGTGCCAGCAGCTCTGGACTAGCGGGGGGGCCGCGGGAAGAGACCCAGTACTTC CASSSGLAGGPREETQYF
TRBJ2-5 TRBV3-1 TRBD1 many TGTGCCAGCAGGGTGGGACAGAGAGAGACCCAGTACTTC CASRVGQRETQYF
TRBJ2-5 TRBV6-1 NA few TGTGCCAGCAGTGGCAGTTGGAAGGAGACCCAGTACTTC CASSGSWKETQYF
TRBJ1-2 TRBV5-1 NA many TGCGCCAGCAGCTTTGGGACAACCTATGGCTACACCTTC CASSFGTTYGYTF
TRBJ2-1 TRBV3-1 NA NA TGTGCCAGCAACCAAGAACTCAGCGGCGAGCAGTTCTTC CASNQELSGEQFF
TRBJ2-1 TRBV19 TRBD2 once TGTGCCAGTAGTCCGCGAAGGACTAGCGGGGGGTCGAATGAGCAGTTCTTC CASSPRRTSGGSNEQFF
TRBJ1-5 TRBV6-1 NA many TGTGCCATTGCAGCCGGTCTTAGCAATCAGCCCCAGCATTTT CAIAAGLSNQPQHF
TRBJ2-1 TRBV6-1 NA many TGTGCCAGCAGTGAATTGAGCTCCTACAATGAGCAGTTCTTC CASSELSSYNEQFF
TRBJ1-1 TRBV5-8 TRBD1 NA TGTGTCAGCAGCTTGAGGACAGGGGAGACTGAAGCTTTCTTT CVSSLRTGETEAFF
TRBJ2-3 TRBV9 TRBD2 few TGTGCCAGCAGCGTAGGGTATAGCGGGGGGGCCGCAGATACGCAGTATTTT CASSVGYSGGAADTQYF
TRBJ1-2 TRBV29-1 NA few TGCAGCGCCAACAGGGTAGACTATGGCTACACCTTC CSANRVDYGYTF
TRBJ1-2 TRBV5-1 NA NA TGCGCCAGCAGCTTGGAGGCCCTGGATTATGGCTACACCTTC CASSLEALDYGYTF
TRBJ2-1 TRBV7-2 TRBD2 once TGTGCCAGCAGCAACGCCGGGACTAGGGCCTACAATGAGCAGTTCTTC CASSNAGTRAYNEQFF
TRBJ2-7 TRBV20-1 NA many TGCAGTGCTAGTTTTAGGGGGTACTCCTACGAGCAGTACTTC CSASFRGYSYEQYF
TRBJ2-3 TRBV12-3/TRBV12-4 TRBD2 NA TGTGCCAGCAGCCCAGGACTAGCGGGGGGGTTCAGGGCAGATACGCAGTATTTT CASSPGLAGGFRADTQYF
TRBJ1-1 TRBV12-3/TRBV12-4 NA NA TGTGCCAGCAGTCCACAGATAAACACTGAAGCTTTCTTT CASSPQINTEAFF
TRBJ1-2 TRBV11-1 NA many TGTGCCAGCAGCTTAGTATCTGGGAACTATGGCTACACCTTC CASSLVSGNYGYTF
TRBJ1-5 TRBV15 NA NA TGTGCCACCAGCCCCGCTGGGATTCAGCCCCAGCATTTT CATSPAGIQPQHF
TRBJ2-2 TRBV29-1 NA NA TGCAGCGCAGCAGGTTTTACCGGGGAGCTGTTTTTT CSAAGFTGELFF
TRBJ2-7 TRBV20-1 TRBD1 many TGCAGTGCTGGGGACAGGGGAGAAGGCCTTGACGAGCAGTACTTC CSAGDRGEGLDEQYF
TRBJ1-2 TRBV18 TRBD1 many TGTGCCAGCTCACCACCGACAGGGGAAGGTGGCTACACCTTC CASSPPTGEGGYTF